This T cell receptor (beta chain) was retrieved from a study of blood T cell repertoires in COVID-19. Assay used: immunoSEQ multiplex PCR; TCRdb lists only in-frame clones, some missing. In the table there are about 99,000 clones, 84% of which are singletons. This TCR came from a man in his sixties or seventies with active or convalescent COVID-19. The sample consisted of peripheral blood.

DNA of the CDR3: TGTGCCAGCAGCTTACAGGGACAGGGAAATTCACCCCTCCACTTT. It is translated as CASSLQGQGNSPLHF. The chain is built from TRBV11-2 and TRBJ1-6; 9 bases match TRBD1. The V segment lost 2 bases and the J segment 7 bases; nucleotides outside the gene matches: 3. The CDR3 contains 15 residues. Germline CDR1 is SGHAT and CDR2 is FQNNGV. The full variable domain, its missing parts supplied by reference TRBV11-2 and TRBJ1-6, is EAGVAQSPRYKIIEKRQSVAFWCNPISGHATLYWYQQILGQGPKLLIQFQNNGVVDDSQLPKDRFSAERLKGVDSTLKIQPAKLEDSAVYLCASSLQGQGNSPLHFGNGTRLTVT.